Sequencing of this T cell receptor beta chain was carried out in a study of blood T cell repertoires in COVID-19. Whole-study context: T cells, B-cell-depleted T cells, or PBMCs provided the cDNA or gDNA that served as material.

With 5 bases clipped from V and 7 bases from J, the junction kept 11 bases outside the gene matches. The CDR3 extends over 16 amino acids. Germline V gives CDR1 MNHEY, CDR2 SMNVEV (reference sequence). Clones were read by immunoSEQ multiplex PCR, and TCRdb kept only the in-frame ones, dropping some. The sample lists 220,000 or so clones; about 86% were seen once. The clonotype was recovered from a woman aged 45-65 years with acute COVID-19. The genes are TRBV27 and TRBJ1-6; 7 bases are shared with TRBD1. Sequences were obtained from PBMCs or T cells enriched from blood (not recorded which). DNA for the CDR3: TGTGCCAGCAGTCCAGACAGGGTGCCGTCGAATTCACCCCTCCACTTT. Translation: CASSPDRVPSNSPLHF.